Detailed here is one T cell receptor beta chain. The record originates from a study of blood T cell repertoires in COVID-19. Overall study context: Sites across the United States, Italy and Spain contributed samples from acute and convalescent COVID-19. Sample material is recorded as cDNA or gDNA derived from T cells, B-cell-depleted T cells, or PBMCs.

In the authors' workflow: Nucleated cell counts were estimated from reference gene primer amplification. Using immunoSEQ multiplex PCR, the repertoire was profiled, and TCRdb retains in-frame clones only, with some absent. The DNA was the basis for D and trimming; V, J and clone size are from that table. The table lists 75,000 to 90,000 clones, about 80% of them singletons. CDR3 length: 19 residues. Germline CDR1 LNHDA, CDR2 SQIVND (reference sequence). V shed 5 bases and J shed 0 bases, with 25 bases lying between them. The material sequenced was peripheral blood. The V call is TRBV19, the J call TRBJ1-1; TRBD1 is a possible D gene (5 bases). This receptor was taken from a woman aged 65 to 85 with acute or convalescent COVID-19. The CDR3 DNA reads as TGTGCCAGTAGTCTCCAAATTATAACGCGGGACTCCATGAACACTGAAGCTTTCTTT. This gives the protein CASSLQIITRDSMNTEAFF.